This T cell receptor delta chain was recorded in a study of gamma delta lymphoproliferative disorders and STAT genes. Study information: The LymphoTrack Dx TCRG Assay amplified gamma chains from at least 50 ng of genomic DNA. Delta-chain libraries followed the EuroClonality-NGS standard operating procedure. Points from the study as a whole: Low-frequency NGS calls may be less specific; leukemic clone sharing needs confirmation.

This clone qualifies as large. Its antigen remains unknown. V was cut by 0 bases and J by 0 bases, with 13 bases left in between. CDR1 GEAIGNYY and CDR2 EKD come from the germline V gene. CDR3 length equals 16 residues. TCRdb reanalysed the multiplex PCR reads via CATT. The sample shows 3,100 or so delta-chain clones, 0.85% to 1.2% of them seen only once. PBMCs from patients and controls supplied the genomic DNA for sequencing. The receptor comes from a human donor in good health. V is TRDV2 and J is TRDJ1, with D perhaps TRDD3 (6 bases). The sample taken for sequencing was blood. CDR3 residues: CACDTVGGSHTDKLIF. The CDR3 DNA follows: TGTGCCTGTGACACCGTGGGGGGGTCCCACACCGATAAACTCATCTTT.